The rows below give T cell receptor beta chains drawn from one sample of a study of a mutant IDH1 vaccine in newly diagnosed glioma. The assay was immunoSEQ multiplex PCR, and TCRdb's table has in-frame clones only and misses some. This sample has 30,000 to 35,000 clones, with less than 90% found just once. Specimen: PBMCs, collected from a glioma patient treated with radiotherapy, temozolomide or both. The receptors originated from a woman aged 40 to 55 with glioma. CDR3s leave out the opening cysteine and the closing phenylalanine or tryptophan. Fields, in order: J gene, V gene, CDR3 protein.

>TRBJ1-2|TRBV5-5
ASSLGGSVNYGYT
>TRBJ2-2|TRBV5-1
ASSSDPVRADTGELF
>TRBJ2-7|TRBV14
ASSQQGTSSS
>TRBJ2-1|TRBV27
ASSPTGGGFNEQF
>TRBJ1-1|TRBV6-7
ASSYRLGINTEAF
>TRBJ1-1|TRBV29-1
SVKPGQGIEAF
>TRBJ1-1|TRBV27
ASSLNGPVGAF
>TRBJ2-1|TRBV4-1
ASSQDRGGRGNEQF
>TRBJ2-2|TRBV2
ASSEVDPGGAGELF
>TRBJ1-5|TRBV2
ASSESGHLQPQH
>TRBJ2-7|TRBV10-3
ATTSGTYEQY
>TRBJ2-2|TRBV11-3
ASSLFGTGELF
>TRBJ1-1|TRBV19
ASSIGHRMNTEAF
>TRBJ2-3|TRBV27
ASSLRGATDTQY
>TRBJ2-5|TRBV15
ATSRDNLAEETQY
>TRBJ1-4|TRBV6-5
ASSYRGGSWREKLF
>TRBJ2-1|TRBV6-1
ASSLVIELRQF
>TRBJ2-2|TRBV19
ASSIGGPGELF
>TRBJ2-5|TRBV6-5
ASSKDSQETQY
>TRBJ1-5|TRBV6-1
ASLPDRANQPQH
>TRBJ2-7|TRBV2
ASTKQGIGEQY
>TRBJ2-3|TRBV4-3
ASSPSGGSTDTQY
>TRBJ1-1|TRBV19
ASSIRQGIFRTEAF
>TRBJ2-1|TRBV4-1
ASSLGWGLGNNNEQF
>TRBJ2-7|TRBV18
ASSPYRGDYEQY
>TRBJ1-1|TRBV4-2
ASSLQPGENTEAF
>TRBJ1-1|TRBV19
ASSIEGGSTEAF
>TRBJ1-2|TRBV9
ASSARTRNGYT
>TRBJ2-3|TRBV2
ASAAAGVGDTQY
>TRBJ2-7|TRBV5-1
ASSLDSGSGALY
>TRBJ1-2|TRBV25-1
ASSATGLPLISYT
>TRBJ1-5|TRBV6-6
AIARQDSNQPQH
>TRBJ1-1|TRBV29-1
SVELGDTEAF
>TRBJ2-3|TRBV7-2
ASSLAGGRRDTQY
>TRBJ1-1|TRBV4-1
ASSLKRNTEAF
>TRBJ1-6|TRBV6-5
ASSYGQYNSPLH
>TRBJ2-7|TRBV5-1
ASSLGSSGGVNEQY
>TRBJ1-2|TRBV19
ASSIATGTDYGYT
>TRBJ1-5|TRBV19
ASSEASNQPQH
>TRBJ2-7|TRBV7-8
ASSFTSVGTGAYEQY
>TRBJ2-7|TRBV7-2
ASSFRDRGLEQY
>TRBJ2-3|TRBV7-2
ASSLGNSADTQY
>TRBJ1-2|TRBV5-1
ASSPGGTALNYGYT
>TRBJ2-5|TRBV7-2
ASSTHSGVKQETQY
>TRBJ1-5|TRBV6-1
ASRKGANQPQH
>TRBJ2-3|TRBV30
AWSVQTSWETDTQY